The clone carrying this T cell receptor (beta chain) was observed a few times. This sample was included in a study of cytomegalovirus exposure and HLA in healthy donors. Germline V gene sequence: CDR1 LNHDA, CDR2 SQIVND (reference sequence). This CDR3 is built from 14 residues. With 7 bases clipped from V and 2 bases from J, the junction kept 7 bases outside the gene matches. This PCR relied on a set of 60 Vbeta primers and 13 Jbeta primers. Libraries were prepared by immunoSEQ multiplex PCR; TCRdb keeps only in-frame clonotypes and omits some of them. The sample contains 40,000 to 45,000 clones, about 47% of which appear only once.

The TCR originated in a human donor in good health. This sequence joins TRBV19 and TRBJ2-7; 8 bases map to TRBD2. The sequenced sample was PBMCs. As DNA, the CDR3 is TGTGCCAGTAAGGCGGCGGGAGGAACCTACGAGCAGTACTTC. Translation: CASKAAGGTYEQYF.